A selection of T cell receptor beta chains follows, all from one sample in a study of cytotoxic CD8 clonotypes in ibrutinib-treated CLL. Data came from immunoSEQ multiplex PCR; TCRdb stores just in-frame clones and leaves some out. The data show 110,000 to 150,000 clones, with about three quarters seen just once and roughly 4.7% held by the top ten. The specimen was PBMCs, collected after 24 months of ibrutinib treatment. The receptors come from a human donor with chronic lymphocytic leukemia. Each CDR3 is given with its conserved first and last residue. D genes are given only for firm matches. Rows may omit the clone size; those that give it use once, few, many or a size class.

>-|-|TRBJ1-2|TRBV10-2
CASSAAGARNYGYTF
TGCGCCAGCAGTGCGGCAGGGGCGCGGAACTATGGCTACACCTTC
>-|-|TRBJ2-5|TRBV5-6
CASSPRDNQETQYF
TGTGCCAGCAGCCCTCGGGACAACCAAGAGACCCAGTACTTC
>-|TRBD1|TRBJ1-3|TRBV7-7
CASSSGTGSGNTIYF
TGTGCTAGCAGCTCCGGGACAGGCTCTGGAAACACCATATATTTT
>-|-|TRBJ2-1|TRBV10-3
CAISGGEAYNEQFF
TGTGCCATCAGTGGTGGGGAGGCCTACAATGAGCAGTTCTTC
>-|-|TRBJ2-1|TRBV21-1
CASSDTSSYNEQFF
TGTGCCAGCAGCGACACTAGTAGCTACAATGAGCAGTTCTTC
>once|-|TRBJ1-4|TRBV4-3
CASAYNREGKLFF
TGCGCCAGCGCGTACAACAGGGAGGGGAAACTGTTTTTT
>once|-|TRBJ1-5|TRBV5-4
CASSLAGHNQPQHF
TGTGCCAGCAGCTTGGCAGGTCACAATCAGCCCCAGCATTTT
>-|-|TRBJ1-2|TRBV10-3
CAISESISSRVNYGYTF
TGTGCCATCAGTGAGTCGATCTCTTCCAGGGTAAACTATGGCTACACCTTC
>-|-|TRBJ2-7|TRBV7-3
CASSPRGNSYEQYF
TGTGCCAGCAGCCCCAGGGGAAACTCCTACGAGCAGTACTTC
>-|-|TRBJ1-2|TRBV28
CASSFVRYYGYTF
TGTGCCAGCAGTTTTGTCAGGTACTATGGCTACACCTTC
>-|-|TRBJ1-6|TRBV5-6
CASSLKGYYSPLHF
TGTGCCAGCAGCTTGAAGGGGTACTATTCACCCCTCCACTTT
>-|-|TRBJ1-6|TRBV11-2
CASSSRGGKGSYNSPLHF
TGTGCCAGCAGCTCCCGTGGGGGGAAAGGTTCCTATAATTCACCCCTCCACTTT
>once|-|TRBJ2-2|TRBV7-3
CASSSQHTGELFF
TGTGCCAGCAGCTCCCAGCACACCGGGGAGCTGTTTTTT
>few|-|TRBJ2-7|TRBV27
CATRGGHGTYEQYF
TGTGCCACCAGGGGCGGCCACGGGACCTACGAGCAGTACTTC
>once|TRBD2|TRBJ2-5|TRBV5-6
CASSATSGGAGETQYF
TGTGCCAGCAGCGCGACTAGCGGGGGGGCCGGGGAGACCCAGTACTTC
>few|-|TRBJ1-2|TRBV5-1
CASSSAWNYGYTF
TGCGCCAGCAGCTCCGCATGGAACTATGGCTACACCTTC
>-|-|TRBJ2-5|TRBV18
CASSPPGQETQYF
TGTGCCAGCTCACCACCGGGCCAAGAGACCCAGTACTTC
>-|-|TRBJ2-1|TRBV7-2
CASSRLGDPYNEQFF
TGTGCCAGCAGTCGGCTAGGAGACCCCTACAATGAGCAGTTCTTC
>few|-|TRBJ2-7|TRBV5-6
CASSLAGSSYEQYF
TGTGCCAGCAGCTTGGCAGGGAGCTCCTACGAGCAGTACTTC
>few|-|TRBJ1-2|TRBV6-5
CASSYSPFDYGYTF
TGTGCCAGCAGTTACTCCCCTTTTGACTATGGCTACACCTTC
>-|-|TRBJ2-3|TRBV5-1
CASSFQAPSTDTQYF
TGCGCCAGCAGCTTCCAGGCCCCCAGCACAGATACGCAGTATTTT
>-|-|TRBJ2-7|TRBV5-3
CARSFCFLYEQYF
TGTGCCAGAAGCTTTTGTTTCCTCTACGAGCAGTACTTC
>-|TRBD2|TRBJ2-2|TRBV7-2
CASSSPGVRGGTGELFF
TGTGCCAGCAGCTCCCCTGGGGTGCGGGGGGGCACCGGGGAGCTGTTTTTT
>-|-|TRBJ2-1|TRBV6-1
CASSDFRGRNEQFF
TGTGCCAGCAGTGACTTCCGGGGGCGTAATGAGCAGTTCTTC
>-|TRBD2|TRBJ2-5|TRBV25-1
CASSPTASGSGETQYF
TGTGCCAGCAGTCCCACCGCTAGCGGGAGTGGGGAGACCCAGTACTTC
>-|-|TRBJ1-1|TRBV5-1
CASSKEMNTEAFF
TGCGCCAGCAGCAAAGAGATGAACACTGAAGCTTTCTTT
>few|-|TRBJ2-7|TRBV7-9
CASSSIYEQYF
TGTGCCAGCAGCTCCATCTACGAGCAGTACTTC
>few|-|TRBJ1-4|TRBV9
CASSAQWGLTNEKLFF
TGTGCCAGCAGCGCCCAGTGGGGCCTCACTAATGAAAAACTGTTTTTT
>-|TRBD2|TRBJ2-1|TRBV18
CASSHRTSGGAGEQFF
TGTGCCAGCTCACATCGGACTAGCGGGGGGGCCGGTGAGCAGTTCTTC
>-|-|TRBJ2-7|TRBV2
CACKSGQRSYEQYF
TGTGCCTGCAAGTCCGGACAGCGCTCCTACGAGCAGTACTTC
>-|-|TRBJ2-5|TRBV9
CASSVGLAGETQYF
TGTGCCAGCAGCGTAGGGCTAGCTGGAGAGACCCAGTACTTC
>-|-|TRBJ2-3|TRBV7-3
CASSLSTDTQYF
TGTGCCAGCAGCCTGAGCACAGATACGCAGTATTTT
>-|-|TRBJ1-3|TRBV4-1
CASSQGHSGNTIYF
TGCGCCAGCAGCCAAGGGCACTCTGGAAACACCATATATTTT
>-|-|TRBJ1-1|TRBV28
CASSLGTEAFF
TGTGCCAGCAGTTTAGGTACTGAAGCTTTCTTT
>-|TRBD2|TRBJ2-3|TRBV10-1
CATKVWGGVSTDTQYF
TGCGCCACCAAAGTATGGGGGGGAGTGAGCACAGATACGCAGTATTTT
>-|TRBD1|TRBJ1-6|TRBV6-5
CASSYARGLESPLHF
TGTGCCAGCAGTTACGCCAGGGGGCTGGAGTCACCCCTCCACTTT
>-|TRBD2|TRBJ2-4|TRBV7-2
CASSFLASGGLAKNIQYF
TGTGCCAGCAGCTTCTTGGCTAGCGGGGGCCTAGCCAAAAACATTCAGTACTTC
>-|TRBD1|TRBJ1-4|TRBV7-2
CASSAPGGAEKLFF
TGTGCCAGCAGCGCCCCAGGGGGCGCAGAAAAACTGTTTTTT
>-|TRBD1|TRBJ2-3|TRBV7-2
CASSWAGTGGDTQYF
TGTGCCAGCAGCTGGGCCGGGACAGGGGGGGATACGCAGTATTTT
>once|-|TRBJ1-5|TRBV19
CASSMFQGKNQPQHF
TGTGCCAGTAGTATGTTTCAGGGAAAGAATCAGCCCCAGCATTTT
>once|-|TRBJ1-4|TRBV12-2
CASWAGTSNEKLFF
TGTGCAAGCTGGGCCGGGACTTCAAATGAAAAACTGTTTTTT
>many|TRBD1|TRBJ2-7|TRBV10-3
CAISEPGQGASYEQYF
TGTGCCATCAGTGAGCCCGGACAGGGGGCCTCCTACGAGCAGTACTTC
>-|-|TRBJ2-1|TRBV1
CTSSRGSGKALPRRLYSSYNEQFF
TGCACCAGCAGCCGGGGTAGCGGGAAAGCTCTCCCCCGGCGGCTCTACTCCTCCTACAATGAGCAGTTCTTC
>few|-|TRBJ2-7|TRBV12-5
CASGRGPGPYEQYF
TGTGCTAGTGGCCGCGGGCCAGGACCCTACGAGCAGTACTTC
>-|-|TRBJ1-3|TRBV28
CASSPPTPGNTIYF
TGTGCCAGCAGTCCCCCGACACCTGGAAACACCATATATTTT
>-|-|TRBJ2-1|TRBV2
CASSERTLWNEQFF
TGTGCCAGCAGTGAAAGGACACTGTGGAATGAGCAGTTCTTC
>-|-|TRBJ1-1|TRBV7-9
CASSQTSNTEAFF
TGTGCCAGCAGCCAAACCTCTAACACTGAAGCTTTCTTT
>-|TRBD1|TRBJ1-2|TRBV7-2
CASSALRDRVAGYTF
TGTGCCAGCAGCGCCCTCCGGGACAGGGTGGCTGGCTACACCTTC
>-|-|TRBJ2-1|TRBV5-1
CASSGGSPGEQFF
TGCGCCAGCAGCGGGGGGAGCCCTGGTGAGCAGTTCTTC
>-|-|TRBJ2-1|TRBV30
CAWGQSNEQFF
TGTGCCTGGGGGCAGAGCAATGAGCAGTTCTTC
>-|-|TRBJ1-2|TRBV28
CASSLGGGGPTNYGYTF
TGTGCCAGCAGTTTAGGGGGGGGCGGCCCTACTAACTATGGCTACACCTTC